Following are 13 T cell receptor beta chains from one sample sequenced in a study of T-cell memory formation after mild COVID-19. A single record per CDR3 protein comes from TCRdb applying MiXCR to the 5' RACE reads. The data hold some 320,000 distinct CDR3 sequences, with around 15% observed a single time. Material: PBMCs or a T cell subset sorted from them (not recorded which). Receptors were obtained from a young man who had mild COVID-19 (a few samples of this study predate the infection). Cell type and time point are not known.

This clonotype has just a few counts. The chain has TRBV20-1 and TRBJ2-7, with a weak D call TRBD1 (5 bases). Germline CDR1 is DFQATT and CDR2 is SNEGSKA (reference sequence). Between the trimmed V and J ends, which lost 0 bases and 5 bases, there was a span of 11 bases. This CDR3 spans 13 amino acids. This CDR3 is CSARDSRVDEQYV. The DNA of the CDR3 is TGCAGTGCTAGAGACAGCAGGGTCGACGAGCAGTACGTC.

The chain uses TRBV12-3 or TRBV12-4 and TRBJ1-5, with TRBD1 identical over 10 bases. The junction had 6 bases not matched to a gene; V was cut back by 5 bases and J by 5 bases. This CDR3 has 15 amino acids. CDR3 nucleotides: TGTGCCAGCAGTCCGACAGGGGGCAGGTATCAGCCCCAGCATTTT. Amino acids: CASSPTGGRYQPQHF.

This clonotype occurred a few times. This chain connects TRBV18 to TRBJ2-3, with D hard to call. The CDR3 consists of 15 residues. In germline, CDR1 is KGHSH, CDR2 LQKENI. With 0 bases removed from V and 2 bases from J, the gap between germline ends came to 9 bases. In nucleotides, the CDR3 is TGTGCCAGCTCACCACCGAACAGCGACACAGATACGCAGTATTTT. It is translated as CASSPPNSDTDTQYF.

V is TRBV11-2 and J is TRBJ2-7, with D possibly TRBD1 on 6 matching bases. The CDR3 has 15 residues. CDR1 and CDR2 (germline): SGHAT, FQNNGV. Trimming pared 3 bases from V and 4 bases from J, leaving 16 bases between. The CDR3 sequence is CASSFTPTGAYEQYV. Written as DNA, the CDR3 is TGTGCCAGCAGCTTTACCCCGACAGGAGCTTACGAGCAGTACGTC.

This clonotype has more than one count but fewer than ten. The V gene is TRBV29-1, the J gene TRBJ2-3, with 7 positions matching TRBD1. V was pared by 5 bases and J by 8 bases, with 13 bases of the junction left unmatched. The CDR3 totals 14 residues. The V gene's germline CDR1 is SQVTM and CDR2 ANQGSEA. The CDR3 reads CSVLTGALRGTQYF. The CDR3 region has the DNA TGCAGCGTTTTAACAGGGGCGTTACGGGGTACGCAGTATTTT.

This clonotype was observed many times. The chain employs TRBV4-2 and TRBJ2-4; D possibly matches TRBD1 or TRBD2 (6 bases each). Germline CDR1 LGHNA, CDR2 YNFKEQ. This CDR3 has 17 residues. V dropped 0 bases and J dropped 6 bases, with 18 bases sitting between them. The CDR3: CASSQDPRPGAGNIQYF. The DNA of the CDR3 is TGTGCCAGCAGCCAAGATCCCAGGCCGGGGGCGGGAAACATTCAGTACTTC.

In its sample, this clonotype was seen a few times. The chain has TRBV7-2 and TRBJ1-1; 7 nucleotides line up with TRBD1. Looked up from germline, CDR1 is SGHTA and CDR2 is FQGNSA. The CDR3 totals 14 residues. J lost 6 bases, V lost 6 bases, and 10 bases had no gene match. CDR3 coding DNA: TGTGCCAGCAGTCTCGACAGGGTAAGATCTGAAGCTTTCTTT. It codes for CASSLDRVRSEAFF. Together with reference TRBV7-2 and TRBJ1-1, the CDR3 gives the full variable domain: GAGVSQSPSNKVTEKGKDVELRCDPISGHTALYWYRQSLGQGLEFLIYFQGNSAPDKSGLPSDRFSAERTGGSVSTLTIQRTQQEDSAVYLCASSLDRVRSEAFFGQGTRLTVV.

This clonotype has a handful of counts. This chain uses TRBV5-6 with TRBJ1-5, with TRBD1 matching over 9 bases. This CDR3 is built from 14 residues. The V gene end was trimmed by 5 bases and the J gene end by 7 bases; junction bases not matched to a gene: 7. Looked up from germline, CDR1 is SGHDT and CDR2 is YYEEEE. CDR3: CASSPGQGLQPQHF. CDR3 nucleotides: TGTGCCAGCAGTCCGGGACAGGGCCTCCAGCCCCAGCATTTT.

The CDR3 DNA reads TGTGCCAGCTCACCGGTCGGTCGAGAGACCCAGTACTTC. It yields the protein CASSPVGRETQYF. This rearrangement joins TRBV18 to TRBJ2-5; D is uncertain. V was cut by 3 bases and J by 4 bases, with 9 bases left in between. Germline CDR1 is KGHSH and CDR2 is LQKENI. The CDR3 contains 13 residues.

This clonotype came up a few times. V is TRBV5-1 and J is TRBJ1-4; 9 nucleotides line up with TRBD1. V lost 4 bases and J lost 7; bases outside the gene matches: 11. The germline V gene encodes CDR1 SGHRS and CDR2 YFSETQ. CDR3 length: 16 residues. CDR3 nucleotide sequence: TGCGCCAGCAGCGCGCCGTCGACAGGGGGTGGTGAAAAACTGTTTTTT. Residues: CASSAPSTGGGEKLFF.

This clonotype was seen a few times. The V and J genes are TRBV5-1 and TRBJ2-7; no reliable D call. Trimming shortened V by 4 bases and J by 2 bases, and 10 bases separated the two germline ends. The CDR3 is 13 residues long. Germline V gene sequence: CDR1 SGHRS, CDR2 YFSETQ. The CDR3 coding sequence is TGCGCCAGCAGCCCTGGACCGACCTACGAGCAGTACGTC. It yields the protein CASSPGPTYEQYV.

The chain employs TRBV7-2 and TRBJ1-2; D is possibly TRBD1 (5 bases). CDR3 length equals 16 residues. The germline CDR1 and CDR2 sequences are SGHTA and FQGNSA. V was pared by 8 bases and J by 6 bases, with 25 bases between. The CDR3: CASGLVGGSEIHGYTF. The CDR3 DNA follows: TGTGCCAGCGGATTGGTCGGGGGAAGCGAGATCCATGGCTACACCTTC.

This clonotype was seen only a few times. This chain joins TRBV12-3 or TRBV12-4 and TRBJ1-2; D remains unclear. This CDR3 spans 14 amino acids. V gave up 0 bases and J gave up 8 bases, with 13 bases separating them. Here the CDR3 DNA reads TGTGCCAGCAGTTTAGCGCTGTTGGGAGGCGGCTACACCTTC. This codes for CASSLALLGGGYTF.